One sample yielded the 6 T cell receptor beta chains listed below, sequenced in a study of blood T cell repertoires in COVID-19. The table came from immunoSEQ multiplex PCR; TCRdb's copy has only in-frame clones and leaves some out. The repertoire includes nearly 95,000 clones, about 90% of them detected once, and around 1.5% sits in the top ten. The sequencing sample was made of peripheral blood. The receptors stem from a human donor with active COVID-19. The donor label of this sample is uncertain.

The chain employs TRBV4-1 and TRBJ2-7; D may be TRBD2 (6 bases). Per the germline V gene, CDR1 is MGHRA and CDR2 is YSYEKL. V lost 0 bases and J 3 bases, leaving 12 bases between the germline ends. The CDR3 has 15 residues. The CDR3 nucleotides are TGCGCCAGCAGCCAAGATCGACTAGAACTCTACGAGCAGTACTTC. This encodes CASSQDRLELYEQYF.

The rearrangement joins TRBV9 to TRBJ1-1; a weak D match, TRBD1 (6 bases). CDR3 length: 15 residues. Germline V CDR1 and CDR2: SGDLS, YYNGEE. V was pared by 2 bases and J by 1 base, with 12 bases between. DNA for the CDR3: TGTGCCAGCAGCGTCACGGGGGGCTCGAACACTGAAGCTTTCTTT. Amino acids: CASSVTGGSNTEAFF. The full variable domain, with the rest looked up from reference TRBV9 and TRBJ1-1, is DSGVTQTPKHLITATGQRVTLRCSPRSGDLSVYWYQQSLDQGLQFLIQYYNGEERAKGNILERFSAQQFPDLHSELNLSSLELGDSALYFCASSVTGGSNTEAFFGQGTRLTVV.

The sample holds one count of this clone. The chain joins TRBV21-1 to TRBJ1-5; TRBD1 reflects the table's D call only, with no check against the DNA. TRBV21-1 is termed a pseudogene. The CDR3 runs to 21 residues. Here the CDR3 DNA reads TGTGCCAGCAGCAATAGGCGTCCGGGACAGGGACCCAAAGTGAAGAATCAGCCCCAGCATTTT. Translating it yields CASSNRRPGQGPKVKNQPQHF.

The chain is built from TRBV5-5 and TRBJ2-7, with TRBD1 identical over 12 bases. The germline CDR1 and CDR2 sequences are SGHKS and YYEKEE (reference sequence). The J segment lost 12 bases and the V segment lost 4 bases, leaving 8 bases of the junction unmatched. The CDR3 is 13 residues long. The CDR3 loop reads CASSRGQGALLYF. DNA for the CDR3: TGTGCCAGCAGCCGGGGACAGGGGGCGTTACTGTACTTC.

The J gene is TRBJ2-3, the V gene TRBV2; D possibly corresponds to TRBD2 (6 bases). The germline gives CDR1 SNHLY, CDR2 FYNNEI. This CDR3 contains 15 residues. The V and J ends lost 4 bases and 2 bases respectively, with 13 bases between them. CDR3 nucleotide sequence: TGTGCCAGCAGTGTATCCGGGGGAAACACAGATACGCAGTATTTT. Amino acids: CASSVSGGNTDTQYF.

In its sample, this clone was seen a few times. V gene TRBV10-2 combines with J gene TRBJ1-5, with D possibly being TRBD1 (6 bases). The CDR3 contains 15 residues. Trimming removed 2 bases at V and 4 bases at J, with 12 bases between. Germline values: CDR1 WSHSY, CDR2 SAAADI. CDR3 DNA: TGCGCCAGCAGTGAGGCCGGGGGGCCTAATCAGCCCCAGCATTTT. This sequence encodes CASSEAGGPNQPQHF.